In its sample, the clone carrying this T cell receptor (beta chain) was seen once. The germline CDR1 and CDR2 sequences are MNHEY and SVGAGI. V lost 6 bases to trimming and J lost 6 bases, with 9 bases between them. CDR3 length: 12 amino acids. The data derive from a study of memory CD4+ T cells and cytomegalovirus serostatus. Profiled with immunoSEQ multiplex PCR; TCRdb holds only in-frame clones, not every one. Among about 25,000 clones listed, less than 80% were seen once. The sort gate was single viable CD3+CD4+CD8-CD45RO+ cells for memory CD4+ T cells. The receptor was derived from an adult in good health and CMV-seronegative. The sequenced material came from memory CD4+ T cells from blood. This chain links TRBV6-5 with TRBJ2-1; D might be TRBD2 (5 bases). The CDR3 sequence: CASSFSGNEQFF. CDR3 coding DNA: TGTGCCAGCAGCTTCAGCGGCAATGAGCAGTTCTTC.